Below, 15 T cell receptor beta chains from the same sample are listed, as sequenced in a study of preoperative IRX-2 immunotherapy in early breast cancer. Produced via immunoSEQ multiplex PCR; TCRdb's table is partial and in-frame only. Altogether around 40,000 clones are present, 77% being singletons, with the ten largest covering about 1%. Treatment reported: preoperative locoregional IRX-2 cytokine immunotherapy. The sample in question was tumor tissue, obtained after IRX-2 immunotherapy. These receptors all stem from a human donor with breast cancer.

The chain carries TRBV19 and TRBJ2-3; TRBD1 might be the D (6 bases). Germline V gives CDR1 LNHDA, CDR2 SQIVND (reference sequence). V shed 9 bases and J shed 7 bases, with 23 bases lying between them. The length of the CDR3 is 15 residues. CDR3: CASAEQGMGLHTQYF. CDR3 nucleotide sequence: TGTGCCAGCGCAGAACAGGGCATGGGGTTACATACGCAGTATTTT.

For this clone: At one end, the junction sequence differs from germline, possibly due to a read error. This chain links TRBV6-8 with TRBJ1-3; possible D gene TRBD1, 5 bases. The CDR3 covers 17 residues. Germline assignment: CDR1 MNHGY and CDR2 SAAAGT. The CDR3 is CAISPSSRGGKGNTIYF. CDR3 nucleotides: TGTGCCATCAGTCCCTCCTCGCGGGGGGGAAAGGGAAACACCATATATTTT.

This chain uses TRBV28 with TRBJ1-1, with D possibly being TRBD1 (6 bases). Germline V gene lookup returns CDR1 MDHEN and CDR2 SYDVKM. V was pared by 5 bases and J by 6 bases, with 10 bases between. The CDR3 is made up of 12 amino acids. DNA of the CDR3: TGTGCCAGCAGTCTACAGGGTCCTGAAGCTTTCTTT. Translation: CASSLQGPEAFF.

The V call is TRBV10-2, the J call TRBJ2-7; 7 positions agree with TRBD2. Trimming removed 7 bases from V and 3 bases from J; junction bases left unmatched: 3. CDR1 is WSHSY and CDR2 is SAAADI in the germline V gene. The CDR3 consists of 12 residues. The chain's CDR3 is CASTPGGYEQYF. The CDR3 nucleotides are TGCGCCAGCACCCCGGGGGGCTACGAGCAGTACTTC.

Comments on this clone: The sample holds other DNA sequences that translate to the same CDR3. The chain links TRBV5-1 to TRBJ2-3; D remains unclear. Trimming removed 4 bases at V and 1 base at J, with 10 bases between. This CDR3 is built from 14 residues. Germline CDR1 is SGHRS and CDR2 is YFSETQ. DNA for the CDR3: TGCGCCAGCAGCCTCGGCGGCGGCACAGATACGCAGTATTTT. This sequence encodes CASSLGGGTDTQYF.

The chain couples TRBV5-1 to TRBJ2-3; TRBD2 matches at 10 bases. Germline CDR1 reads SGHRS; CDR2 reads YFSETQ. The CDR3 is 15 residues long. V lost 4 bases, J lost 0 bases, and 2 bases stayed unmatched. CDR3 bases: TGCGCCAGCAGCCCGGGACTAGCGAGCACAGATACGCAGTATTTT. Amino acid sequence: CASSPGLASTDTQYF.

The rearrangement joins TRBV6-8 to TRBJ2-1, with D perhaps given as TRBD1 or TRBD2 (6 bases each). The CDR3 consists of 13 residues. Germline V gene data show CDR1 as MNHGY and CDR2 as SAAAGT. Deletions cut 5 bases from V and 8 bases from J, with 13 bases between. Here the CDR3 reads CASSGGGRDEQFF. CDR3 in DNA: TGTGCCAGCAGTGGAGGGGGGAGAGATGAGCAGTTCTTC.

CDR3 bases: TGTGCCAGCAGATTGACAGGGAACTATGGCTACACCTTC. Protein product: CASRLTGNYGYTF. The gene calls are TRBV6-8 and TRBJ1-2, with 7 bases identical to TRBD1. The length of the CDR3 is 13 residues. Germline-derived CDR1 and CDR2 are MNHGY and SAAAGT. V lost 6 bases to trimming and J lost 2 bases; unmatched junction nucleotides: 3.

This chain links TRBV10-1 with TRBJ1-1; D gene uncertain. Between the trimmed V and J ends, which lost 5 bases and 4 bases, there was a span of 8 bases. The CDR3 is made up of 12 amino acids. Looked up from germline, CDR1 is WNHNN and CDR2 is SYGVQD (reference sequence). The CDR3 region is CASSLLGTEAFF. The CDR3 DNA reads TGCGCCAGCAGTCTCCTGGGCACTGAAGCTTTCTTT.

The chain recombines TRBV19 with TRBJ1-6; D possibly corresponds to TRBD1 (6 bases). Germline CDR1 and CDR2: LNHDA and SQIVND (reference sequence). V lost 5 bases and J lost 7, with 9 bases in between. The CDR3 is 13 amino acids. The CDR3 nucleotides read TGTGCCAGTAGTCAAGGGGGGAATTCACCCCTCCACTTT. Translation: CASSQGGNSPLHF.

V and J are TRBV11-3 and TRBJ2-5, with 7 bases aligning to TRBD1. Germline trimming cut 3 bases from V and 3 bases from J; bases unmatched to any gene: 4. There are 14 residues in the CDR3. Per germline, CDR1 SGHNT and CDR2 YENEEA. This CDR3 reads CASSLAQGKETQYF. Written as DNA, the CDR3 is TGTGCCAGCAGCTTGGCACAGGGGAAAGAGACCCAGTACTTC. Using reference TRBV11-3 and TRBJ2-5 for the parts outside the CDR3, the full variable domain is EAGVVQSPRYKIIEKKQPVAFWCNPISGHNTLYWYLQNLGQGPELLIRYENEEAVDDSQLPKDRFSAERLKGVDSTLKIQPAELGDSAVYLCASSLAQGKETQYFGPGTRLLVL.

This chain connects TRBV19 to TRBJ1-1; D call uncertain. The CDR3 runs to 13 residues. The V end was cut by 5 bases, the J end by 4 bases, with 11 bases between. Germline-derived CDR1 and CDR2 are LNHDA and SQIVND (reference sequence). The CDR3 coding sequence is TGTGCCAGTAGTGTGGGCGCTGGCACTGAAGCTTTCTTT. Its protein is CASSVGAGTEAFF.

This clone was picked up one time. The chain links TRBV5-1 to TRBJ2-4; 10 bases match TRBD2. CDR1 and CDR2 (germline): SGHRS, YFSETQ. Trimming cost V 0 bases and J 0 bases; bases outside gene matches: 9. The CDR3 has 19 residues. The chain's CDR3 is CASSLVTSGRVLAKNIQYF. In DNA, the CDR3 is TGCGCCAGCAGCTTGGTGACCAGCGGGAGGGTACTAGCCAAAAACATTCAGTACTTC.

The chain employs TRBV19 and TRBJ2-2; 7 nucleotides line up with TRBD2. Germline V CDR1 and CDR2: LNHDA, SQIVND (reference sequence). Germline trimming cut 11 bases from V and 5 bases from J; bases unmatched to any gene: 11. The CDR3 runs to 14 residues. The CDR3 nucleotides are TGTGCCGGGGGGGGACTACCGGGAACCGGGGAGCTGTTTTTT. Its protein is CAGGGLPGTGELFF.

A word on this clone: The read is 1 residue too short to cover the CDR3 end, so that end is filled in from the germline J gene. The chain links TRBV12-2 to TRBJ2-1; the table calls TRBD2, which could not be checked here. TRBV12-2 is noted as a pseudogene. The CDR3 runs 15 residues. This CDR3 is CASRFITRDYNEQFF. The covered CDR3 bases are TGTGCAAGTCGCTTTATAACTAGGGACTACAATGAGCAGTTC.